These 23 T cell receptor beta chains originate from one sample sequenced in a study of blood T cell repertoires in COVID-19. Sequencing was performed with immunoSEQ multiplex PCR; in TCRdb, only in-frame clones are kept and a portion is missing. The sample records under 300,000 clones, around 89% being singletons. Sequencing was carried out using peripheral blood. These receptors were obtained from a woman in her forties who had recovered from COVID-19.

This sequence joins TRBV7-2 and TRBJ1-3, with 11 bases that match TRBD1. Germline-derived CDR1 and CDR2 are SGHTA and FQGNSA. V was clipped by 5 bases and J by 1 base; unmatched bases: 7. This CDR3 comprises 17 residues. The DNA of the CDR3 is TGTGCCAGCAGCCCTATCGGGACAGGGGGATCTGGAAACACCATATATTTT. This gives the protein CASSPIGTGGSGNTIYF. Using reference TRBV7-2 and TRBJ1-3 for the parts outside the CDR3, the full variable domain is GAGVSQSPSNKVTEKGKDVELRCDPISGHTALYWYRQSLGQGLEFLIYFQGNSAPDKSGLPSDRFSAERTGGSVSTLTIQRTQQEDSAVYLCASSPIGTGGSGNTIYFGEGSWLTVV.

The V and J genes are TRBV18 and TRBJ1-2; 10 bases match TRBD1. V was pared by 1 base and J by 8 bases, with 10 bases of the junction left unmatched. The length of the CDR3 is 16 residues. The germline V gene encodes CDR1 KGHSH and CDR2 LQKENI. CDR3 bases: TGTGCCAGCTCACCACGACAGGGGGCGCCGGAACCCGGCTACACCTTC. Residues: CASSPRQGAPEPGYTF.

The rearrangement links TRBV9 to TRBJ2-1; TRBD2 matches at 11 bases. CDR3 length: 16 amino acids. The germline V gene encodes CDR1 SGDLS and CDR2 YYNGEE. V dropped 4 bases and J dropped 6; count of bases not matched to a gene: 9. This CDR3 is CASSPRRGLAANEQFF. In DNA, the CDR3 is TGTGCCAGCAGCCCCCGGCGGGGACTAGCGGCCAATGAGCAGTTCTTC.

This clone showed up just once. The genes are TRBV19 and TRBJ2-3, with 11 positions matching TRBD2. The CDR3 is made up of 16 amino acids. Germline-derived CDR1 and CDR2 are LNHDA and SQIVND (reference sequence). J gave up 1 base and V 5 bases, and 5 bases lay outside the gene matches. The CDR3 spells CASSARLAGRTDTQYF. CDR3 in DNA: TGTGCCAGTAGTGCCAGACTAGCGGGACGCACAGATACGCAGTATTTT. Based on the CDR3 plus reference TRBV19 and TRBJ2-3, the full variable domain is DGGITQSPKYLFRKEGQNVTLSCEQNLNHDAMYWYRQDPGQGLRLIYYSQIVNDFQKGDIAEGYSVSREKKESFPLTVTSAQKNPTAFYLCASSARLAGRTDTQYFGPGTRLTVL.

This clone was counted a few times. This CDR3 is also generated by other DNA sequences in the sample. DNA for the CDR3: TGTGCCAGCTCCCCGAGGGCCTACGAGCAGTACTTC. Translating it yields CASSPRAYEQYF. This chain uses TRBV11-1 with TRBJ2-7; TRBD2 might be the D (5 bases). The V end lost 8 bases, the J end lost 2 bases, and 10 bases lay between the germline ends. Germline lookup yields CDR1 SGHAT and CDR2 FQDESV (reference sequence). The CDR3 has 12 residues.

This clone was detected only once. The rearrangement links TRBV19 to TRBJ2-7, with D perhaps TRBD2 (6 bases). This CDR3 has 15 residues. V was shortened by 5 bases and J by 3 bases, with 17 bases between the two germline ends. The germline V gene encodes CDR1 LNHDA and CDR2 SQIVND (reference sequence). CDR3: CASSGGPRRGYEQYF. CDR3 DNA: TGTGCCAGTAGTGGGGGACCCCGGAGGGGCTACGAGCAGTACTTC.

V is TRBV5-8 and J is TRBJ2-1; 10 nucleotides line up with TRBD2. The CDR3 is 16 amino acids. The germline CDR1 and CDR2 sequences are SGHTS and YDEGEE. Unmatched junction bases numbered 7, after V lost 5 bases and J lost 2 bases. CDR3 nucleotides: TGTGCCAGCAGGGAAATGGGACTAGCGACCTACAATGAGCAGTTCTTC. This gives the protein CASREMGLATYNEQFF. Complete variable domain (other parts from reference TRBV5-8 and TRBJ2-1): EAGVTQSPTHLIKTRGQQATLRCSPISGHTSVYWYQQALGLGLQFLLWYDEGEERNRGNFPPRFSGRQFPNYSSELNVNALELEDSALYLCASREMGLATYNEQFFGPGTRLTVL.

The CDR3 DNA sequence: TGTGCTAGTGGCTTCCTAGCGGGGAACACCGGGGAGCTGTTTTTT. Amino acids: CASGFLAGNTGELFF. The rearrangement links TRBV12-5 to TRBJ2-2, with 8 bases that match TRBD2. The CDR3 sequence is 15 residues long. Germline V CDR1 and CDR2: LGHNT, FRNRAP. The ends lost 6 bases at V and 1 base at J; junction bases unmatched: 4. The full variable domain, with the rest looked up from reference TRBV12-5 and TRBJ2-2, is DARVTQTPRHKVTEMGQEVTMRCQPILGHNTVFWYRQTMMQGLELLAYFRNRAPLDDSGMPKDRFSAEMPDATLATLKIQPSEPRDSAVYFCASGFLAGNTGELFFGEGSRLTVL.

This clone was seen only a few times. CDR3 in amino acids: CASSFPQGYGYTF. Here the CDR3 DNA reads TGTGCCAGCAGCTTCCCGCAGGGCTATGGCTACACCTTC. This chain uses TRBV7-9 with TRBJ1-2, with a tentative D call TRBD1 (5 bases). Trimming removed 3 bases at V and 4 bases at J, with 9 bases between. In germline, CDR1 is SEHNR, CDR2 FQNEAQ (reference sequence). The CDR3 totals 13 residues.

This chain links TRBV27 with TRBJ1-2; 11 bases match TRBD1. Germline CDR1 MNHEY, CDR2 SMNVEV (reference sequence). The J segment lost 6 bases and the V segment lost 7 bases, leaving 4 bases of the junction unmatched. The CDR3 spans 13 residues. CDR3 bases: TGTGCCAGCATTGGACAGGGGGCGGATGGCTACACCTTC. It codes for CASIGQGADGYTF.

The CDR3: CASSGRASGNSPLHF. The CDR3 DNA sequence: TGTGCCAGTAGTGGCAGGGCGAGTGGGAATTCACCCCTCCACTTT. V is TRBV19 and J is TRBJ1-6; D is possibly TRBD1 (5 bases). From germline, CDR1 is LNHDA and CDR2 SQIVND (reference sequence). This CDR3 spans 15 amino acids. The V gene lost 5 bases and the J gene lost 7 bases, with 15 bases spanning the gap.

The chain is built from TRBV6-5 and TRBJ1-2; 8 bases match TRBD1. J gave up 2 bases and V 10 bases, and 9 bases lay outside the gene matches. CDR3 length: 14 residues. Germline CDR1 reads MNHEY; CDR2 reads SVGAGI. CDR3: CAKGGTGWNYGYTF. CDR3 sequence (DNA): TGTGCCAAGGGAGGGACAGGATGGAACTATGGCTACACCTTC.

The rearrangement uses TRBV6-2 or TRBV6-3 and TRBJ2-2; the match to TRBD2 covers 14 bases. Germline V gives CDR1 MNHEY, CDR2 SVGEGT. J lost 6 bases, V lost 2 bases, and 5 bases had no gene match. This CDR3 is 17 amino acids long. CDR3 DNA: TGTGCCAGCAGTTACGGGGGACTAGCGGGAGCCCCCGGGGAGCTGTTTTTT. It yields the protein CASSYGGLAGAPGELFF.

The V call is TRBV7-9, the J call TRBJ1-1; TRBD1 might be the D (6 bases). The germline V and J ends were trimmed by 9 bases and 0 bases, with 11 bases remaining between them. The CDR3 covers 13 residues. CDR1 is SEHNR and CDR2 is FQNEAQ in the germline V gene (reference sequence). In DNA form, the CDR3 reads TGTGCCAGTACGGGACACCTGAACACTGAAGCTTTCTTT. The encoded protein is CASTGHLNTEAFF.

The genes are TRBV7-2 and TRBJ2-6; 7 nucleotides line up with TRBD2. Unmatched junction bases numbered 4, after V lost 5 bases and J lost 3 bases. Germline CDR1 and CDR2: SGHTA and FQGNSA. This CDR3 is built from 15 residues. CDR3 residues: CASSEPGGGANVLTF. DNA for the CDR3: TGTGCCAGCAGCGAACCGGGAGGTGGGGCCAACGTCCTGACTTTC.

CDR3 in DNA: TGTGCCTGGAGGAGAAAGTTTAGCGGGAGGGCCCTCCATGAGCAGTTCTTC. Translation: CAWRRKFSGRALHEQFF. This chain joins TRBV30 and TRBJ2-1; 11 nucleotides match TRBD2. Germline V gene sequence: CDR1 GTSNPN, CDR2 SVGIG (reference sequence). Trimming cost V 3 bases and J 8 bases; bases outside gene matches: 15. The CDR3 loop spans 17 amino acids.

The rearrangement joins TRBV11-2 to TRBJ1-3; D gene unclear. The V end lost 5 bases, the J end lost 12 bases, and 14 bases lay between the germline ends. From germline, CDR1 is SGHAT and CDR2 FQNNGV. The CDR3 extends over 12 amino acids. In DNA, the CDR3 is TGTGCCAGCAGCCCCCCATCCGGGAGCATATATTTT. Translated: CASSPPSGSIYF.

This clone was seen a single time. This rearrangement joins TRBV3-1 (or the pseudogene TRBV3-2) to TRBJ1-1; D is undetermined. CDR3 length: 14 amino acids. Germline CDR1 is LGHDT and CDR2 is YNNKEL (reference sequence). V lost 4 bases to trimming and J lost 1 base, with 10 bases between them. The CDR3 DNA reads TGTGCCAGCAGCCTGACGGGAGCGAACACTGAAGCTTTCTTT. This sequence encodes CASSLTGANTEAFF.

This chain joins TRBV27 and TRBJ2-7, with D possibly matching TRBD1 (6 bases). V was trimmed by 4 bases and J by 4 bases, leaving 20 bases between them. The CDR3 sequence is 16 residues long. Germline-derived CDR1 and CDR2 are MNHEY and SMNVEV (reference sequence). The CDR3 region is CASSYKQGPRPYEQYF. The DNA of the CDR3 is TGTGCCAGCAGTTACAAGCAGGGGCCGCGACCTTACGAGCAGTACTTC.

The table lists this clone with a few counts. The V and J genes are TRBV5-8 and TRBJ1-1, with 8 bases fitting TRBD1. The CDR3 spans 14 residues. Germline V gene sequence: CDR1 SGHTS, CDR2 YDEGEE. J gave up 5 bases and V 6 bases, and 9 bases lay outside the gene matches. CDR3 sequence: CASMPDRAETEAFF. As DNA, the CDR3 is TGTGCCAGCATGCCGGACAGGGCGGAAACTGAAGCTTTCTTT.

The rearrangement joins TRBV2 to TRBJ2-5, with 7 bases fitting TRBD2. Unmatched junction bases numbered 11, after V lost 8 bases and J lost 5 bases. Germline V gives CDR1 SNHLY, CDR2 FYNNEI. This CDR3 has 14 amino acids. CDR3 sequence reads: CASGTYRGGETQYF. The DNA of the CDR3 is TGTGCCAGCGGCACTTATAGGGGAGGGGAGACCCAGTACTTC.

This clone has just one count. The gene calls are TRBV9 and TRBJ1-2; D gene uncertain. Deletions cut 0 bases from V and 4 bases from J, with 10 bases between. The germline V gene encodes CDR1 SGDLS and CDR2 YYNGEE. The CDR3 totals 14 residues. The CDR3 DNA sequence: TGTGCCAGCAGCGTAGGTCGGGGAGTCTATGGCTACACCTTC. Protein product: CASSVGRGVYGYTF.

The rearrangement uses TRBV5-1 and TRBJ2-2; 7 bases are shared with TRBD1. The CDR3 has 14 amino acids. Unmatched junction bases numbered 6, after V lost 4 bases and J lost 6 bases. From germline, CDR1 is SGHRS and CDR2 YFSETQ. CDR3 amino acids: CASSPGQAAGELFF. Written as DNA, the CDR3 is TGCGCCAGCAGCCCCGGACAGGCGGCCGGGGAGCTGTTTTTT.